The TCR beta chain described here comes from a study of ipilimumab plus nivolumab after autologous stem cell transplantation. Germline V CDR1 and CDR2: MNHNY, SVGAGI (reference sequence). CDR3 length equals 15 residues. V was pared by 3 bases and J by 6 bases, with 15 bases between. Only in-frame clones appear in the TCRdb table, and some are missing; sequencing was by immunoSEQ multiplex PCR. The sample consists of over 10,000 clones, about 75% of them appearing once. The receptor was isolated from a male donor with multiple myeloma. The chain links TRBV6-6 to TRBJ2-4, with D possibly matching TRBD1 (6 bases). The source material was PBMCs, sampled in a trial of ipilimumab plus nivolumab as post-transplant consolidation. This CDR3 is CASSYSQGRLNIQYF. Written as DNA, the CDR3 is TGTGCCAGCAGTTATAGTCAGGGGCGCTTAAACATTCAGTACTTC.